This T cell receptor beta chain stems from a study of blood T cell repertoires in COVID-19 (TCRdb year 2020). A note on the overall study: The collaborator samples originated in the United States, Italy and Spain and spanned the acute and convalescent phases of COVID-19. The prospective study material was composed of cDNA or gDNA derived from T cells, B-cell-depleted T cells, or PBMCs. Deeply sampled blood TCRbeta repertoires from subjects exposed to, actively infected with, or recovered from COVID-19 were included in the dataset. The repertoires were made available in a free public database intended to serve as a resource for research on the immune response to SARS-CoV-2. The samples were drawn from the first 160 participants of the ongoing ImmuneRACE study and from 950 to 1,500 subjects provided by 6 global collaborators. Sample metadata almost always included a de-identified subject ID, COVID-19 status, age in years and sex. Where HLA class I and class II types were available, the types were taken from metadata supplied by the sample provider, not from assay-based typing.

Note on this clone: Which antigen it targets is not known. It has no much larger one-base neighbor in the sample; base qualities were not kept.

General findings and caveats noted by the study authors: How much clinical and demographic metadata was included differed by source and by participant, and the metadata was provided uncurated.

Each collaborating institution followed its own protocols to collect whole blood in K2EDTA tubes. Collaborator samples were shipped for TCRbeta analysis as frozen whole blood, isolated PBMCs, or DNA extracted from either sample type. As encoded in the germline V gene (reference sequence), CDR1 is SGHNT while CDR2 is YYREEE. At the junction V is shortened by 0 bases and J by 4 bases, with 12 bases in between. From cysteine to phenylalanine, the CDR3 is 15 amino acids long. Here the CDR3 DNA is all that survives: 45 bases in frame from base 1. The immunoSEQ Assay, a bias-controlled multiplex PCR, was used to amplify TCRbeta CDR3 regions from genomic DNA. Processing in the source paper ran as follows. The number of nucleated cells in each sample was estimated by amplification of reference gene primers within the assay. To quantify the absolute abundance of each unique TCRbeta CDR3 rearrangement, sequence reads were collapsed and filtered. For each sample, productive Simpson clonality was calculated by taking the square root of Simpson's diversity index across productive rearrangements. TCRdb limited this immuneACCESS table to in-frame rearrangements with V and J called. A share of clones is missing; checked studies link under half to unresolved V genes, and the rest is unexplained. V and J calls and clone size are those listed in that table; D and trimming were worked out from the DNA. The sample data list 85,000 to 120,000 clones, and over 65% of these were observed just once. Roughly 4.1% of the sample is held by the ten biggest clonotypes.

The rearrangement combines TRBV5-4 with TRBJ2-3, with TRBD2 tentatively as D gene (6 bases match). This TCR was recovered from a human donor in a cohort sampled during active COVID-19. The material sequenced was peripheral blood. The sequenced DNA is TGTGCCAGCAGCTTGGTAGCTGGGACTCCAGATACGCAGTATTTT. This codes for CASSLVAGTPDTQYF. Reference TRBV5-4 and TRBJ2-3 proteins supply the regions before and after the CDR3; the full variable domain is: ETGVTQSPTHLIKTRGQQVTLRCSSQSGHNTVSWYQQALGQGPQFIFQYYREEENGRGNFPPRFSGLQFPNYSSELNVNALELDDSALYLCASSLVAGTPDTQYFGPGTRLTVL.